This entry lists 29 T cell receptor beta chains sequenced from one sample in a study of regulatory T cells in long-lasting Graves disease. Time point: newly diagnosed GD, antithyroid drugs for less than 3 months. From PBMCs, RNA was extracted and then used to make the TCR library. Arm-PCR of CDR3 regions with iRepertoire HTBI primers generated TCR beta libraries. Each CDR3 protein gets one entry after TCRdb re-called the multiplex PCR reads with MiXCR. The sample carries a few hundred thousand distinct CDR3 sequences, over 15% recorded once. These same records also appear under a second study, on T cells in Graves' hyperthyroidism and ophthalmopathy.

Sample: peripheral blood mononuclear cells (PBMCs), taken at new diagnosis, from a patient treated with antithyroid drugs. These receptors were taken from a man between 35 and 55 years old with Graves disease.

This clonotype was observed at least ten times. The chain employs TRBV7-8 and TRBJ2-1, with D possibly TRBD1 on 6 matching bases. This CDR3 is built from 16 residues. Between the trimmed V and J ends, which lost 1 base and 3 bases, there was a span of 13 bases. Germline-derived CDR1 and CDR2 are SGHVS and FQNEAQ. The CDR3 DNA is TGTGCCAGCAGCTTAGTTTGGGACATCCTCTACAATGAGCAGTTCTTC. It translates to CASSLVWDILYNEQFF.

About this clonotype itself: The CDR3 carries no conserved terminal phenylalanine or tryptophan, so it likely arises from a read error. The CDR3 region has the DNA TGTGCCAGCAGCTTAGACAGGGGAGACATTCAGTACTCC. Translation gives CASSLDRGDIQYS. The chain carries TRBV11-2 and TRBJ2-4; D is perhaps TRBD1 (6 bases). Trimming removed 0 bases at V and 8 bases at J, with 8 bases between. Germline-derived CDR1 and CDR2 are SGHAT and FQNNGV. The CDR3 is 13 residues long.

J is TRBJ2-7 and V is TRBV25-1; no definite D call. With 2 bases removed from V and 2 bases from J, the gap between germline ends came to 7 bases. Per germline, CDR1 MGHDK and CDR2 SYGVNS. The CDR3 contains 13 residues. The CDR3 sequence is CASSENQPYEQYF. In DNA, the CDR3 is TGTGCCAGCAGTGAAAACCAGCCCTACGAGCAGTACTTC.

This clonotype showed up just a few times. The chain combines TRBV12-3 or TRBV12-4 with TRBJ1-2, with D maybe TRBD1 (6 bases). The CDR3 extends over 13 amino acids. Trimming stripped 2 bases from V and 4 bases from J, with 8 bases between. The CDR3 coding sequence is TGTGCCAGCAGTTTACGGACAGCCTATGGCTACACCTTC. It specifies CASSLRTAYGYTF.

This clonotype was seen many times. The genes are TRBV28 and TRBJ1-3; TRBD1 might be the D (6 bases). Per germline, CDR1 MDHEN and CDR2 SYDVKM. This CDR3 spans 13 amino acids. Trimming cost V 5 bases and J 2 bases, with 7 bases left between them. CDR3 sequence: CASSEGAGNTIYF. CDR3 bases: TGTGCCAGCAGTGAGGGGGCTGGAAACACCATATATTTT.

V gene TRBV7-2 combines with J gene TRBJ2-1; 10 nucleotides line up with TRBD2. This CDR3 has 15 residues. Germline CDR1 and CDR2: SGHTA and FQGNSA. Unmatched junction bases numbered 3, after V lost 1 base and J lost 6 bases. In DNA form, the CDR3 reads TGTGCCAGCAGCTTAGAAGCGGGGGGGCCCAATGAGCAGTTCTTC. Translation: CASSLEAGGPNEQFF.

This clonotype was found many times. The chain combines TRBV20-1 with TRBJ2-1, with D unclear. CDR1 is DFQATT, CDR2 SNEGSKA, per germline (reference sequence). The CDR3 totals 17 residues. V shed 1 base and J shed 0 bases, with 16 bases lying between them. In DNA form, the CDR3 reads TGCAGTGCTAGAGCCCTCGGACGGAAAAGCTCCTACAATGAGCAGTTCTTC. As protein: CSARALGRKSSYNEQFF.

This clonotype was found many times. In nucleotides, the CDR3 is TGTGCCAGCAGTAAACCAGGGGGACTTACTGAAGCTTTCTTT. It is translated as CASSKPGGLTEAFF. This rearrangement joins TRBV2 to TRBJ1-1; 7 nucleotides line up with TRBD1. CDR3 length equals 14 residues. Trimming took 5 bases from V and 5 from J; bases not matched to a gene: 8. Germline CDR1 is SNHLY and CDR2 is FYNNEI.

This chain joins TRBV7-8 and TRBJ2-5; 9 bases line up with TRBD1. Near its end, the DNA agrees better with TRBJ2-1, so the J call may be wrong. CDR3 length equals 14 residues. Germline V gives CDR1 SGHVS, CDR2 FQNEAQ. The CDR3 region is CASSSGQGRGEQFF. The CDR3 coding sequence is TGTGCCAGCAGCTCGGGACAGGGTAGGGGTGAGCAGTTCTTC.

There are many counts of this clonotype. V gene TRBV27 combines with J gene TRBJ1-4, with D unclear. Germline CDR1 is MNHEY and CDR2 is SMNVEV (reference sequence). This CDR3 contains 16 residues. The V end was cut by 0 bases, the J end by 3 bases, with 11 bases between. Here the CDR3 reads CASSLSGGKSNEKLFF. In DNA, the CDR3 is TGTGCCAGCAGTTTATCCGGTGGGAAGTCTAATGAAAAACTGTTTTTT.

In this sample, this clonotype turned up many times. For the CDR3, the DNA is TGTGCCAGCAGCGTCACAGGGGACTACGAGCAGTACTTC. This translates into CASSVTGDYEQYF. The chain joins TRBV9 to TRBJ2-7; the match to TRBD1 covers 7 bases. Trimming took 2 bases from V and 3 from J; bases not matched to a gene: 2. In germline, CDR1 is SGDLS, CDR2 YYNGEE. The CDR3 totals 13 residues.

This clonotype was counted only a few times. CDR3 in amino acids: CASSALGGGIQYF. The CDR3 region has the DNA TGTGCCAGCAGCGCATTGGGGGGCGGCATTCAGTACTTC. The chain couples TRBV11-3 to TRBJ2-4; D is possibly TRBD1 or TRBD2 (6 bases each). Germline assignment: CDR1 SGHNT and CDR2 YENEEA. With 5 bases removed from V and 9 bases from J, the gap between germline ends came to 14 bases. This CDR3 spans 13 amino acids. The full variable domain, in which reference TRBV11-3 and TRBJ2-4 provide the parts outside the CDR3, is EAGVVQSPRYKIIEKKQPVAFWCNPISGHNTLYWYLQNLGQGPELLIRYENEEAVDDSQLPKDRFSAERLKGVDSTLKIQPAELGDSAVYLCASSALGGGIQYFGAGTRLSVL.

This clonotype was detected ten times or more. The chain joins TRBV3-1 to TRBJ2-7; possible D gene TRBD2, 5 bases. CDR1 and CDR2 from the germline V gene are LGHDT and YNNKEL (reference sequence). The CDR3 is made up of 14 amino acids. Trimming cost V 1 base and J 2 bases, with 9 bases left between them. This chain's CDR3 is CASSQGAGAYEQYF. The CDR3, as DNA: TGTGCCAGCAGCCAAGGGGCCGGGGCCTACGAGCAGTACTTC.

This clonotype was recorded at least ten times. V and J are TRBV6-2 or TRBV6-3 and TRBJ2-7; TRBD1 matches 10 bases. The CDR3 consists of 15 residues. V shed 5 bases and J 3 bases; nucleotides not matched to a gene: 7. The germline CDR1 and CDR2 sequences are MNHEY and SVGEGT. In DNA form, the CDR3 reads TGTGCCAGCAGTAAGGGGACAGGGGCTTACTACGAGCAGTACTTC. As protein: CASSKGTGAYYEQYF.

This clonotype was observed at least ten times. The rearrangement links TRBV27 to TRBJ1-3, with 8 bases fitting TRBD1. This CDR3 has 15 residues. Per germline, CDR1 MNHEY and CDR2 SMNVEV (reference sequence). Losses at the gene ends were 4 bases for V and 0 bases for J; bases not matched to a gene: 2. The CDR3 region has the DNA TGTGCCAGCAGTTCCAGGGGGCACTCTGGAAACACCATATATTTT. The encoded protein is CASSSRGHSGNTIYF.

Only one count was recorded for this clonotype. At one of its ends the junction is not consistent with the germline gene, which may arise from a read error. The CDR3 coding sequence is TGTGCCAGCACTGAATGGGTAGCGGCCTCCTACGAGCAGTACTTC. It codes for CASTEWVAASYEQYF. This chain joins TRBV2 and TRBJ2-7; tentative D call: TRBD2 (6 bases). This CDR3 has 15 amino acids. Germline V CDR1 and CDR2: SNHLY, FYNNEI.

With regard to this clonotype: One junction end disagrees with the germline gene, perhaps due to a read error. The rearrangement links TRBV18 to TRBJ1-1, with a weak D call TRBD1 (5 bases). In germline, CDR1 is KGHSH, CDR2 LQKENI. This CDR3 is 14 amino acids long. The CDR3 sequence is CASAPRGETPEAFF. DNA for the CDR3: TGTGCCAGCGCACCCAGAGGGGAAACCCCTGAAGCTTTCTTT.

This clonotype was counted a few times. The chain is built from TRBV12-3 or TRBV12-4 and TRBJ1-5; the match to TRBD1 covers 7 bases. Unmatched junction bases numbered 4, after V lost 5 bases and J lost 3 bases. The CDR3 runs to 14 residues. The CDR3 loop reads CASSTGDNNQPQHF. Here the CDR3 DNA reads TGTGCCAGCAGTACAGGGGATAACAATCAGCCCCAGCATTTT.

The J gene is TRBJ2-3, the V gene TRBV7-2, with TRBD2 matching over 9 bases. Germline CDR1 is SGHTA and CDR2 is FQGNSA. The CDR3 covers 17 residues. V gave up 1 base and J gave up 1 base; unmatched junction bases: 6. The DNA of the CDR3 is TGTGCCAGCAGCTTAGTCGGTAGCGGGGGTCGCACAGATACGCAGTATTTT. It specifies CASSLVGSGGRTDTQYF.

The CDR3, as DNA: TGTGCCAGCAGTTTTCCCCCGGTTGGGACAGGGGATCAGCCCCAGCATTTT. Protein product: CASSFPPVGTGDQPQHF. This chain connects TRBV27 to TRBJ1-5, with TRBD1 matching over 10 bases. This CDR3 is built from 17 residues. Trimming removed 3 bases from V and 5 bases from J; junction bases left unmatched: 10. Germline CDR1 MNHEY, CDR2 SMNVEV (reference sequence).

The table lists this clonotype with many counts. This CDR3 is CASSSRKVETDTQYF. The DNA of the CDR3 is TGTGCCAGCAGCTCCCGGAAAGTAGAAACAGATACGCAGTATTTT. This chain links TRBV7-9 with TRBJ2-3, with unresolved D. Trimming cost V 4 bases and J 3 bases, with 14 bases left between them. The CDR3 runs 15 residues. The germline CDR1 and CDR2 sequences are SEHNR and FQNEAQ (reference sequence).

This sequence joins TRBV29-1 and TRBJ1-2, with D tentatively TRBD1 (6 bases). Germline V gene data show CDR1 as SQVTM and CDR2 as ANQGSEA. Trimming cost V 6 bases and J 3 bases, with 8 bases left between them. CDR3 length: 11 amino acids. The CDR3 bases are TGCAGCGTGGACAGCTACTATGGCTACACCTTC. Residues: CSVDSYYGYTF. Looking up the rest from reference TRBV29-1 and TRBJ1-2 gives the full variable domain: SAVISQKPSRDICQRGTSLTIQCQVDSQVTMMFWYRQQPGQSLTLIATANQGSEATYESGFVIDKFPISRPNLTFSTLTVSNMSPEDSSIYLCSVDSYYGYTFGSGTRLTVV.

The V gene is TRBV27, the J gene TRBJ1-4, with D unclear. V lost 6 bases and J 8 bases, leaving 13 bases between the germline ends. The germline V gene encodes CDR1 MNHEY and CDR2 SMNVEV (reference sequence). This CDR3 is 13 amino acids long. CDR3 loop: CASSRRVGEKLFF. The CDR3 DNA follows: TGTGCCAGCAGCCGAAGGGTGGGAGAAAAACTGTTTTTT.

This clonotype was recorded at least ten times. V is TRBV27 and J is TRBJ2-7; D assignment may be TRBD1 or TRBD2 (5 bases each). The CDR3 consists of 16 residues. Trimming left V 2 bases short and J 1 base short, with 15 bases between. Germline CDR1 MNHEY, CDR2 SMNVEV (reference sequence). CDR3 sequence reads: CASSLLGDGMSYEQYF. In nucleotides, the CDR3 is TGTGCCAGCAGTTTACTGGGGGACGGAATGTCCTACGAGCAGTACTTC.

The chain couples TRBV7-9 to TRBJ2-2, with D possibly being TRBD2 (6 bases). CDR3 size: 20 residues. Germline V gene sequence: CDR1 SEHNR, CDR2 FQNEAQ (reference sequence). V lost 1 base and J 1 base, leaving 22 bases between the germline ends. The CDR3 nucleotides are TGTGCCAGCAGCTTAGGCACGGGACTCCCCCCAACAGTGAACACCGGGGAGCTGTTTTTT. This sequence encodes CASSLGTGLPPTVNTGELFF.

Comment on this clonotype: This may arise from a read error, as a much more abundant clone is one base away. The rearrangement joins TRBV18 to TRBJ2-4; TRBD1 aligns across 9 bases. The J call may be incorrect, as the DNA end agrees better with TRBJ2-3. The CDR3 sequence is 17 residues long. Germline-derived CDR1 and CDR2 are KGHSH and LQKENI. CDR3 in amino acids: CASSPGQGGPGTDAQYF. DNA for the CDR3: TGTGCCAGCTCACCGGGACAGGGAGGGCCTGGAACAGATGCGCAGTATTTT.

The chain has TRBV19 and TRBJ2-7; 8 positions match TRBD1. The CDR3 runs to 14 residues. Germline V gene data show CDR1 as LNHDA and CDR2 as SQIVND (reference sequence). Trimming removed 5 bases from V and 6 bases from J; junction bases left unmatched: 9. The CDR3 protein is CASSLTGQVGEQYF. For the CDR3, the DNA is TGTGCCAGTAGTTTGACGGGACAGGTCGGCGAGCAGTACTTC.

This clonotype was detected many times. CDR3 amino acids: CASSLTGETQYF. The CDR3 bases are TGTGCCAGCAGTTTAACGGGAGAGACCCAGTACTTC. The V and J genes are TRBV27 and TRBJ2-5, with D unclear. Trimming removed 2 bases from V and 4 bases from J, with 5 bases in between. The CDR3 has 12 amino acids. Germline V CDR1 and CDR2: MNHEY, SMNVEV (reference sequence).

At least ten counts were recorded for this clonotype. CDR3 sequence reads: CASSPRESSYEQYF. The DNA of the CDR3 is TGTGCCAGCAGTCCCAGGGAAAGCTCCTACGAGCAGTACTTC. V is TRBV12-3 or TRBV12-4 and J is TRBJ2-7; tentative D call: TRBD1 (5 bases). This CDR3 spans 14 amino acids. The ends were cut back, 5 bases at V and 0 bases at J, with 11 bases in the middle.